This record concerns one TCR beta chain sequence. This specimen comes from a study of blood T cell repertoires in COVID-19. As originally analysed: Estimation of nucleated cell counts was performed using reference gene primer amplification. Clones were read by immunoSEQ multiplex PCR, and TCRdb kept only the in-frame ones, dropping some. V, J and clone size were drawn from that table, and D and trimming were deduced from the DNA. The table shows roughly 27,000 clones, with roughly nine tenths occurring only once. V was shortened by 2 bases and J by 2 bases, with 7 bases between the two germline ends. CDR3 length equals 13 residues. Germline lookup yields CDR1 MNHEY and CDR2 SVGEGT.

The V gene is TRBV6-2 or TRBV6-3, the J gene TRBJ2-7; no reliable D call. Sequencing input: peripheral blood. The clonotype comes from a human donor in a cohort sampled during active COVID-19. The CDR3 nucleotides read TGTGCCAGCAGTTACGTCCCCACCTACGAGCAGTACTTC. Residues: CASSYVPTYEQYF.